Listed below are T cell receptor beta chains from one sample, sequenced in a study of cytomegalovirus exposure and HLA in healthy donors. Profiled with immunoSEQ multiplex PCR; TCRdb holds only in-frame clones, not every one. Found here are around 180,000 clones, 70% to 90% of them singletons; the top ten hold 1.5% to 2%. Sequencing was carried out using PBMCs. The receptor source for this set is a woman younger than 35 in good health and CMV-seronegative. CDR3s include the opening cysteine and the closing phenylalanine or tryptophan. The order of the fields is CDR3 DNA, CDR3 protein, J gene, clone size, V gene, D gene. D genes are given only for firm matches. Clone size, where shown, is once, few, many, or a class for clones that have expanded.

cdr3_nt: TGTGCCAGCAGCTCTGGGCTACCCCTCGCAGATACGCAGTATTTT
cdr3_aa: CASSSGLPLADTQYF
j_call: TRBJ2-3
clone_size: NA
v_call: TRBV5-6
d_call: NA

cdr3_nt: TGTGCCAGTAAAGGGAAGGGGTCAGTCGAGCAGTACTTC
cdr3_aa: CASKGKGSVEQYF
j_call: TRBJ2-7
clone_size: NA
v_call: TRBV19
d_call: NA

cdr3_nt: TGTGCCAGCAGTTACCCGGGACAAAGTGGGGAGCTGTTTTTT
cdr3_aa: CASSYPGQSGELFF
j_call: TRBJ2-2
clone_size: NA
v_call: TRBV6-6
d_call: NA

cdr3_nt: TGCGCCAGCAGCTTAGAAGGGGCGGGACAGGGACACTACGAGCAGTACTTC
cdr3_aa: CASSLEGAGQGHYEQYF
j_call: TRBJ2-7
clone_size: NA
v_call: TRBV5-1
d_call: TRBD1

cdr3_nt: TGTGCCAGCAGTGGACAGGGTTTCCACGAGCAGTACTTC
cdr3_aa: CASSGQGFHEQYF
j_call: TRBJ2-7
clone_size: NA
v_call: TRBV2
d_call: TRBD1

cdr3_nt: TGTGCCAGCAGGCCAGGCGCGATCTTCGATACGCAGTATTTT
cdr3_aa: CASRPGAIFDTQYF
j_call: TRBJ2-3
clone_size: once
v_call: TRBV7-2
d_call: NA

cdr3_nt: TGCAGCGTTGACGTTCCCACTAGCGGGAGTCGCAATGAGCAGTTCTTC
cdr3_aa: CSVDVPTSGSRNEQFF
j_call: TRBJ2-1
clone_size: NA
v_call: TRBV29-1
d_call: TRBD2

cdr3_nt: TGTGCCAGCAGCCCCAAGGGACTGATCACAGATACGCAGTATTTT
cdr3_aa: CASSPKGLITDTQYF
j_call: TRBJ2-3
clone_size: NA
v_call: TRBV5-5
d_call: NA

cdr3_nt: TGTGCCAGCAGCTTAGGGGCGACAGGGGCTACCTACGAGCAGTACTTC
cdr3_aa: CASSLGATGATYEQYF
j_call: TRBJ2-7
clone_size: NA
v_call: TRBV13
d_call: TRBD1

cdr3_nt: TGCGCCAGCAGCCAAGCGCAGGACAGACGGTACGAGCAGTACTTC
cdr3_aa: CASSQAQDRRYEQYF
j_call: TRBJ2-7
clone_size: NA
v_call: TRBV4-1
d_call: NA

cdr3_nt: TGTGCCAGCAGTCGGGACAGCCCGAACACCGGGGAGCTGTTTTTT
cdr3_aa: CASSRDSPNTGELFF
j_call: TRBJ2-2
clone_size: NA
v_call: TRBV6-5
d_call: TRBD1

cdr3_nt: TGTGCCAGCAGTTCAGGGCAATCCTACGAGCAGTACTTC
cdr3_aa: CASSSGQSYEQYF
j_call: TRBJ2-7
clone_size: NA
v_call: TRBV11-3
d_call: NA

cdr3_nt: TGTGCCAGCAGTGAGGGTGCCCCACTAGTATATGGCTACACCTTC
cdr3_aa: CASSEGAPLVYGYTF
j_call: TRBJ1-2
clone_size: NA
v_call: TRBV2
d_call: NA

cdr3_nt: TGTGCCAGCACCCAAGGACAGGGAAGGGGGTATGGCTACACCTTC
cdr3_aa: CASTQGQGRGYGYTF
j_call: TRBJ1-2
clone_size: NA
v_call: TRBV7-2
d_call: TRBD1

cdr3_nt: TGTGCCAGCAGTAACAATCCTACAGGGGAGTATGGCTACACCTTC
cdr3_aa: CASSNNPTGEYGYTF
j_call: TRBJ1-2
clone_size: NA
v_call: TRBV6-1
d_call: TRBD1

cdr3_nt: TGTGCCAGCAGCCGAAGACTAGGCCTCTTCGAGCAGTACTTC
cdr3_aa: CASSRRLGLFEQYF
j_call: TRBJ2-7
clone_size: NA
v_call: TRBV6-5
d_call: NA

cdr3_nt: TGTGCCAGCAGTTTCGGGGGAGCAGGCTATGGCTACACCTTC
cdr3_aa: CASSFGGAGYGYTF
j_call: TRBJ1-2
clone_size: once
v_call: TRBV28
d_call: NA

cdr3_nt: TGCAGCTCGGGACTAGCGACTAGCACAGATACGCAGTATTTT
cdr3_aa: CSSGLATSTDTQYF
j_call: TRBJ2-3
clone_size: NA
v_call: TRBV29-1
d_call: TRBD2

cdr3_nt: TGTGCCAGCAGCCCGGGGTGGTCCGGGGAGCTGTTTTTT
cdr3_aa: CASSPGWSGELFF
j_call: TRBJ2-2
clone_size: NA
v_call: TRBV5-4
d_call: NA

cdr3_nt: TGTGCCAGCAGCCGGACAGGGGGTATCTCCTACGAGCAGTACTTC
cdr3_aa: CASSRTGGISYEQYF
j_call: TRBJ2-7
clone_size: NA
v_call: TRBV6-5
d_call: TRBD1

cdr3_nt: TGTGCCAGCAGCGCTGGTGTGGGAGCCTACGAGCAGTACTTC
cdr3_aa: CASSAGVGAYEQYF
j_call: TRBJ2-7
clone_size: NA
v_call: TRBV9
d_call: NA

cdr3_nt: TGTGCCAGCAGTCTCCATATGACCGGGACAGACATCTACGAGCAGTACTTC
cdr3_aa: CASSLHMTGTDIYEQYF
j_call: TRBJ2-7
clone_size: NA
v_call: TRBV27
d_call: TRBD1

cdr3_nt: TGCAGCGTTGAAACAGGGGGCGAAGGGACCCAGTACTTC
cdr3_aa: CSVETGGEGTQYF
j_call: TRBJ2-5
clone_size: NA
v_call: TRBV29-1
d_call: TRBD1

cdr3_nt: TGTGCCTGGAGTGGGACGGGGGGAAACACCATATATTTT
cdr3_aa: CAWSGTGGNTIYF
j_call: TRBJ1-3
clone_size: few
v_call: TRBV30
d_call: NA

cdr3_nt: TGCAGCGTTGAGGGCACCTACTACGAGCAGTACTTC
cdr3_aa: CSVEGTYYEQYF
j_call: TRBJ2-7
clone_size: NA
v_call: TRBV29-1
d_call: NA

cdr3_nt: TGCGCCAGCAGCCAAGATCAGGGGGCAGGGGGGGCCAACGTCCTGACTTTC
cdr3_aa: CASSQDQGAGGANVLTF
j_call: TRBJ2-6
clone_size: NA
v_call: TRBV4-1
d_call: TRBD1

cdr3_nt: TGTGCCAGCAGTGAAACTGGAGGCCCGAGGCCCCAGCATTTT
cdr3_aa: CASSETGGPRPQHF
j_call: TRBJ1-5
clone_size: NA
v_call: TRBV2
d_call: NA

cdr3_nt: TGTGCCAGCAGCGAGGACAGGGGTGGGAGTGCTGAGCAGTTCTTC
cdr3_aa: CASSEDRGGSAEQFF
j_call: TRBJ2-1
clone_size: NA
v_call: TRBV5-4
d_call: TRBD1

cdr3_nt: TGTGCCAGCAGTCCAAGCGGGGGATCCGATACGCAGTATTTT
cdr3_aa: CASSPSGGSDTQYF
j_call: TRBJ2-3
clone_size: NA
v_call: TRBV28
d_call: TRBD2

cdr3_nt: TGCGCCAGCTCTCCGACAGGGGCAGGGAGGGAGCAGTACTTC
cdr3_aa: CASSPTGAGREQYF
j_call: TRBJ2-7
clone_size: NA
v_call: TRBV5-1
d_call: TRBD1

cdr3_nt: TGTGCCAGCAGTGCCCTACAGGGTCTTGAGTACGAGCAGTACTTC
cdr3_aa: CASSALQGLEYEQYF
j_call: TRBJ2-7
clone_size: NA
v_call: TRBV6-1
d_call: NA

cdr3_nt: TGTGCCTGGCGAAGACAGGGGTTTTGGACTTATGGCTACACCTTC
cdr3_aa: CAWRRQGFWTYGYTF
j_call: TRBJ1-2
clone_size: NA
v_call: TRBV30
d_call: TRBD1

cdr3_nt: TGTGCCAGCAGCCCGCCCGGGTTAGGCAATCAGCCCCGGCATTTT
cdr3_aa: CASSPPGLGNQPRHF
j_call: TRBJ1-5
clone_size: NA
v_call: TRBV7-9
d_call: NA

cdr3_nt: TGTGCCAGCTCAATGCAGGGGGCTCCTGGGCAGTACTTC
cdr3_aa: CASSMQGAPGQYF
j_call: TRBJ2-7
clone_size: NA
v_call: TRBV18
d_call: TRBD1

cdr3_nt: TGCGCCAGCAGCTGGACTTCGGGCGGGAGGAACTACGAGCAGTACTTC
cdr3_aa: CASSWTSGGRNYEQYF
j_call: TRBJ2-7
clone_size: NA
v_call: TRBV5-1
d_call: TRBD2

cdr3_nt: TGTGCCAGCAGTTTATCGACAGGTCCCAGCACAGATACGCAGTATTTT
cdr3_aa: CASSLSTGPSTDTQYF
j_call: TRBJ2-3
clone_size: once
v_call: TRBV28
d_call: NA

cdr3_nt: TGTGCCTGGAGTCGACCCAGCGGGGCTATCCCCTCCTACAATGAGCAGTTCTTC
cdr3_aa: CAWSRPSGAIPSYNEQFF
j_call: TRBJ2-1
clone_size: NA
v_call: TRBV30
d_call: TRBD2

cdr3_nt: TGTGCCAGCAGTTTGGGCCCTCACAAAGAAAAACTGTTTTTT
cdr3_aa: CASSLGPHKEKLFF
j_call: TRBJ1-4
clone_size: NA
v_call: TRBV28
d_call: NA

cdr3_nt: TGTGCCAGCAGTTTTTCCGGGGGTAATGAAAAACTGTTTTTT
cdr3_aa: CASSFSGGNEKLFF
j_call: TRBJ1-4
clone_size: NA
v_call: TRBV27
d_call: NA

cdr3_nt: TGTGCCAGCAGCAGAGACAGCAAAAACACCATATATTTT
cdr3_aa: CASSRDSKNTIYF
j_call: TRBJ1-3
clone_size: NA
v_call: TRBV5-4
d_call: NA

cdr3_nt: TGTGCCAGCAGCCAAGATTGGGCTAGCAGCTACGAGCAGTACTTC
cdr3_aa: CASSQDWASSYEQYF
j_call: TRBJ2-7
clone_size: NA
v_call: TRBV4-2
d_call: NA

cdr3_nt: TGTGCCAGCAGCCCGGGACAGGCGGGATCCTATGGCTACACCTTC
cdr3_aa: CASSPGQAGSYGYTF
j_call: TRBJ1-2
clone_size: NA
v_call: TRBV27
d_call: TRBD1

cdr3_nt: TGTGCCAGCAGGAGGACTTTTACCTACGAGCAGTACTTC
cdr3_aa: CASRRTFTYEQYF
j_call: TRBJ2-7
clone_size: NA
v_call: TRBV6-1
d_call: NA

cdr3_nt: TGTGCCAGCAGTCTAGACCACTCCTACAATGAGCAGTTCTTC
cdr3_aa: CASSLDHSYNEQFF
j_call: TRBJ2-1
clone_size: NA
v_call: TRBV27
d_call: NA

cdr3_nt: TGTGCCAGCATGGGGAGCGGGGGGGCCTGGAACGAGCAGTACTTC
cdr3_aa: CASMGSGGAWNEQYF
j_call: TRBJ2-7
clone_size: NA
v_call: TRBV6-5
d_call: TRBD2

cdr3_nt: TGCAGTGCTAGAGATCTTCGTGGCTACACCTTC
cdr3_aa: CSARDLRGYTF
j_call: TRBJ1-2
clone_size: NA
v_call: TRBV20-1
d_call: NA

cdr3_nt: TGTGCCAGCAGTTACCGGGACAGGGGGCATGGCTACACCTTC
cdr3_aa: CASSYRDRGHGYTF
j_call: TRBJ1-2
clone_size: NA
v_call: TRBV28
d_call: TRBD1

cdr3_nt: TGTGCCAGTAGTGGAGCAAGCAACTATGGCTACACCTTC
cdr3_aa: CASSGASNYGYTF
j_call: TRBJ1-2
clone_size: NA
v_call: TRBV19
d_call: NA

cdr3_nt: TGTGCCAGCAGCCGAGGGTCCGGGATCAATCAGCCCCAGCATTTT
cdr3_aa: CASSRGSGINQPQHF
j_call: TRBJ1-5
clone_size: NA
v_call: TRBV6-1
d_call: NA

cdr3_nt: TGTGCCATCAGTGAGTACCTGGACAGCTTCTATGGCTACACCTTC
cdr3_aa: CAISEYLDSFYGYTF
j_call: TRBJ1-2
clone_size: NA
v_call: TRBV10-3
d_call: NA

cdr3_nt: TGTGCCAGCAGCTTAGACGGGAGGCAACGGGGCTACACCTTC
cdr3_aa: CASSLDGRQRGYTF
j_call: TRBJ1-2
clone_size: NA
v_call: TRBV7-2
d_call: NA

cdr3_nt: TGTGCCAGCTTCCACAGGAGGGGGGGTCAGCCCCAGCATTTT
cdr3_aa: CASFHRRGGQPQHF
j_call: TRBJ1-5
clone_size: NA
v_call: TRBV7-9
d_call: NA

cdr3_nt: TGTGCCAGCAGTTACGGGACAGGGGCCGGGGAGCTGTTTTTT
cdr3_aa: CASSYGTGAGELFF
j_call: TRBJ2-2
clone_size: NA
v_call: TRBV6-6
d_call: TRBD1